The 23 T cell receptor beta chains below come from one sample, sequenced in a study of low-dose radiotherapy and immunotherapy resistance in tumors. Time point reported: after trial treatment. Described treatment: LDRT plus nivolumab, ipilimumab, low-dose cyclophosphamide and aspirin (RACIN trial). First-strand cDNA relied on TRAV- and TRBV-specific primers spanning alpha and beta chains. A constant-region primer paired with the V-primer adapter amplified TCRs over about 19 PCR cycles. TCRdb re-called the reads with MiXCR, one entry per CDR3 protein. The sample consists of under 70,000 distinct CDR3 sequences, around 23% of them appearing once. The source was PBMCs, collected after low-dose radiotherapy plus immunotherapy. The receptors were sampled from a male donor with prostate cancer.

This clonotype was picked up many times. The chain combines TRBV7-2 with TRBJ2-5; D possibly corresponds to TRBD2 (5 bases). V was trimmed by 4 bases and J by 8 bases, leaving 14 bases between them. This CDR3 has 13 residues. Germline V gene lookup returns CDR1 SGHTA and CDR2 FQGNSA. This chain's CDR3 is CASSSSGGCTQYF. Here the CDR3 DNA reads TGTGCCAGCAGCTCCTCCGGAGGATGTACCCAGTACTTC.

This clonotype has ten or more counts. The chain links TRBV28 to TRBJ1-1; no clear D. The CDR3 has 16 residues. Trimming took off 4 bases at V and 2 bases at J, with 17 bases between the two ends. The germline V gene has CDR1 MDHEN and CDR2 SYDVKM. The DNA of the CDR3 is TGTGCCAGCAGTTATAAATTCCAGGAGCGCAACACTGAAGCTTTCTTT. Amino acids: CASSYKFQERNTEAFF.

The table lists this clonotype with many counts. The chain carries TRBV20-1 and TRBJ2-5; 8 bases line up with TRBD2. This CDR3 region has 13 residues. Per the germline V gene, CDR1 is DFQATT and CDR2 is SNEGSKA (reference sequence). The V and J ends lost 2 bases and 2 bases, in that order; junction bases with no gene match: 1. The CDR3 loop is CSARRGGQETQYF. The CDR3, as DNA: TGCAGTGCTAGACGGGGGGGGCAAGAGACCCAGTACTTC.

The chain is built from TRBV13 and TRBJ2-2, with D possibly matching TRBD2 (5 bases). Germline V gene lookup returns CDR1 PRHDT and CDR2 FYEKMQ (reference sequence). The CDR3 is 16 amino acids. V gave up 5 bases and J gave up 5 bases, with 18 bases separating them. The CDR3 loop is CASSLRGQTLTGELFF. Written as DNA, the CDR3 is TGTGCCAGCAGCCTTCGAGGGCAGACCCTTACCGGGGAGCTGTTTTTT. The full variable domain, completed using reference TRBV13 and TRBJ2-2, is AAGVIQSPRHLIKEKRETATLKCYPIPRHDTVYWYQQGPGQDPQFLISFYEKMQSDKGSIPDRFSAQQFSDYHSELNMSSLELGDSALYFCASSLRGQTLTGELFFGEGSRLTVL.

The sample holds many counts of this clonotype. V and J are TRBV20-1 and TRBJ2-5; 7 bases are shared with TRBD2. Germline values: CDR1 DFQATT, CDR2 SNEGSKA (reference sequence). The J segment lost 5 bases and the V segment lost 1 base, leaving 7 bases of the junction unmatched. CDR3 length: 14 residues. The chain's CDR3 is CSARASGGVETQYF. The CDR3 DNA sequence: TGCAGTGCTAGAGCTAGCGGAGGGGTGGAGACCCAGTACTTC.

This clonotype was recorded at least ten times. The chain links TRBV28 to TRBJ2-7; D remains ambiguous. Between the trimmed V and J ends, which lost 1 base and 7 bases, there was a span of 8 bases. CDR3 length: 12 amino acids. Germline loops: CDR1 MDHEN, CDR2 SYDVKM. The CDR3 region has the DNA TGTGCCAGCAGTTTATTGACGCAAGAGCAGTACTTC. Its protein is CASSLLTQEQYF.

This clonotype was detected many times. The CDR3 DNA reads as TGTGCCAGCAGCTTAATAAAGCTCGAGGGACTAGCGGGAATAACGCAAGAGACCCAGTACTTC. This translates into CASSLIKLEGLAGITQETQYF. The chain employs TRBV11-2 and TRBJ2-5; TRBD2 matches at 13 bases. J was trimmed by 2 bases and V by 2 bases; bases with no gene match: 17. The CDR3 is 21 amino acids. The germline CDR1 and CDR2 sequences are SGHAT and FQNNGV. The full variable domain, rest sourced from reference TRBV11-2 and TRBJ2-5, is EAGVAQSPRYKIIEKRQSVAFWCNPISGHATLYWYQQILGQGPKLLIQFQNNGVVDDSQLPKDRFSAERLKGVDSTLKIQPAKLEDSAVYLCASSLIKLEGLAGITQETQYFGPGTRLLVL.

This clonotype was counted at least ten times. The genes are TRBV7-2 and TRBJ1-2, with D hard to call. Trimming took 1 base from V and 5 from J, leaving 20 bases between them. Germline values: CDR1 SGHTA, CDR2 FQGNSA. The CDR3 extends over 17 amino acids. The CDR3 sequence: CASSLGLGGHGLYGYTF. The CDR3 bases are TGTGCCAGCAGCTTAGGATTAGGAGGTCACGGCTTGTATGGCTACACCTTC.

V gene TRBV15 combines with J gene TRBJ2-4; 10 nucleotides line up with TRBD2. CDR3 size: 18 residues. The V gene end was trimmed by 0 bases and the J gene end by 6 bases; junction bases not matched to a gene: 11. Germline CDR1 is LNHNV and CDR2 is YYDKDF (reference sequence). CDR3 DNA sequence: TGTGCCACCAGCAGAGATCGGGCTAGCGGGAGTGTGGGAAACATTCAGTACTTC. Translated, it gives CATSRDRASGSVGNIQYF.

The V gene is TRBV28, the J gene TRBJ2-3; 9 nucleotides agree with TRBD2. Germline V CDR1 and CDR2: MDHEN, SYDVKM. The V segment lost 6 bases and the J segment 6 bases; nucleotides outside the gene matches: 7. The CDR3 is made up of 14 amino acids. The CDR3 DNA follows: TGTGCCAGCAGGCCAGCGGGAGGAATGGATACGCAGTATTTT. Amino acid sequence: CASRPAGGMDTQYF.

This clonotype was seen many times. The J gene is TRBJ2-7, the V gene TRBV20-1, with 7 nucleotides matching TRBD1. V shed 1 base, J shed 6 bases, and the junction held 12 bases outside the gene matches. The CDR3 is 15 residues long. Germline V gene sequence: CDR1 DFQATT, CDR2 SNEGSKA (reference sequence). The CDR3: CSARVRRDSLSEQYF. CDR3 DNA sequence: TGCAGTGCTAGAGTACGCCGGGACAGCCTCTCCGAGCAGTACTTC.

Concerning this clonotype itself: A read error is likely here: a far larger clone is one base away. This chain joins TRBV5-4 and TRBJ2-7, with 9 bases lining up with TRBD1. V shed 4 bases and J 2 bases; nucleotides not matched to a gene: 10. Germline V lookup: CDR1 SGHNT, CDR2 YYREEE (reference sequence). There are 16 residues in the CDR3. CDR3 in DNA: TGTGCCAGCAGCCAAAACAGGGGGCTCAATACCTACGAGCAGTACTTC. Translating gives CASSQNRGLNTYEQYF.

The chain links TRBV7-9 to TRBJ2-1; TRBD2 is a possible D gene (6 bases). The V end lost 4 bases, the J end lost 5 bases, and 12 bases lay between the germline ends. This CDR3 is built from 14 residues. Looked up from germline, CDR1 is SEHNR and CDR2 is FQNEAQ (reference sequence). The CDR3, as DNA: TGTGCCAGCAGCTCGGGACTTTCACACAATGAGCAGTTCTTC. Protein product: CASSSGLSHNEQFF.

This rearrangement joins TRBV6-6 to TRBJ2-3, with 8 bases identical to TRBD1. The junction had 7 bases not matched to a gene; V was cut back by 6 bases and J by 2 bases. CDR1 and CDR2 from the germline V gene are MNHNY and SVGAGI (reference sequence). The CDR3 has 15 residues. This chain's CDR3 is CASSQGQAVTDTQYF. The CDR3 nucleotides read TGTGCCAGCAGCCAGGGACAGGCGGTCACAGATACGCAGTATTTT.

This clonotype was seen many times. The chain combines TRBV5-1 with TRBJ2-1; the match to TRBD2 covers 9 bases. With V trimmed by 6 bases and J by 0 bases, 4 bases remained unmatched. The CDR3 sequence is 15 residues long. The V gene's germline CDR1 is SGHRS and CDR2 YFSETQ. The CDR3 here is CASTFSGSSYNEQFF. For the CDR3, the DNA is TGCGCCAGCACCTTTAGCGGGAGCTCCTACAATGAGCAGTTCTTC.

This clonotype appeared a few times. J is TRBJ2-7 and V is TRBV5-1; tentatively, D is TRBD1 (6 bases). Trimming took off 2 bases at V and 6 bases at J, with 18 bases between the two ends. Germline-derived CDR1 and CDR2 are SGHRS and YFSETQ. There are 15 residues in the CDR3. This chain's CDR3 is CASSLEGVGGREQYF. The DNA of the CDR3 is TGCGCCAGCAGCTTAGAGGGGGTTGGCGGTCGCGAGCAGTACTTC.

Many counts were recorded for this clonotype. The gene calls are TRBV20-1 and TRBJ2-3, with TRBD1 as a possible D gene (6 bases). The CDR3 consists of 14 residues. Germline V gene lookup returns CDR1 DFQATT and CDR2 SNEGSKA (reference sequence). CDR3 nucleotides: TGCACTCCCCGCGTGGGGGCTACCACAGATACGCAGTATTTT. It codes for CTPRVGATTDTQYF.

This clonotype was seen at least ten times. This sequence joins TRBV20-1 and TRBJ2-3, with D maybe TRBD2 (6 bases). This CDR3 is 12 amino acids long. V was trimmed by 7 bases and J by 1 base, leaving 9 bases between them. CDR1 and CDR2 (germline): DFQATT, SNEGSKA (reference sequence). CDR3 sequence (DNA): TGCAGTGTAGGAGGGGGCACAGATACGCAGTATTTT. This encodes CSVGGGTDTQYF.

The sample holds many counts of this clonotype. The CDR3 DNA sequence: TGTGCCAGCAGCCCGGGGGGGCGGATCAATGAGCAGTTCTTC. This translates into CASSPGGRINEQFF. The chain combines TRBV7-9 with TRBJ2-1, with TRBD2 identical over 8 bases. With V trimmed by 5 bases and J by 6 bases, 6 bases remained unmatched. The CDR3 covers 14 residues. Per germline, CDR1 SEHNR and CDR2 FQNEAQ (reference sequence).

This clonotype occurred a few times. CDR3 in DNA: TGTGCCAGCAGTAGGGGACAGGGGCGCATCACAGATACGCAGTATTTT. As protein: CASSRGQGRITDTQYF. This chain joins TRBV6-6 and TRBJ2-3; 10 bases map to TRBD1. Germline CDR1 MNHNY, CDR2 SVGAGI (reference sequence). The CDR3 extends over 16 amino acids. V lost 5 bases and J lost 2; bases outside the gene matches: 7.

As concerns this clonotype: A much larger clone lies a single base off, so this may be a read error. This chain links TRBV7-4 with TRBJ2-1; 14 nucleotides line up with TRBD2. The ends lost 5 bases at V and 13 bases at J; junction bases unmatched: 7. The CDR3 is 14 residues long. In germline, CDR1 is SGHVT, CDR2 SQSDAQ. CDR3 amino acids: CASSTGLAGGKQFF. The DNA of the CDR3 is TGTGCCAGCAGCACCGGACTAGCGGGAGGCAAACAGTTCTTC.

There are many counts of this clonotype. V gene TRBV5-1 combines with J gene TRBJ2-7; TRBD2 aligns across 8 bases. J lost 5 bases, V lost 0 bases, and 13 bases had no gene match. The CDR3 sequence is 17 residues long. CDR1 is SGHRS, CDR2 YFSETQ, per germline. For the CDR3, the DNA is TGCGCCAGCAGCTTGGAGCAGCGGGAGAGTACGTTCCACGAGCAGTACTTC. Translating it yields CASSLEQRESTFHEQYF.

The chain carries TRBV4-2 and TRBJ2-1; 13 positions agree with TRBD2. Germline CDR1 LGHNA, CDR2 YNFKEQ. J gave up 4 bases and V 0 bases, and 6 bases lay outside the gene matches. CDR3 size: 18 residues. CDR3 DNA: TGTGCCAGCAGCCAAGAGACTAGCGGGAGGTTGCATTACAATGAGCAGTTCTTC. It specifies CASSQETSGRLHYNEQFF.